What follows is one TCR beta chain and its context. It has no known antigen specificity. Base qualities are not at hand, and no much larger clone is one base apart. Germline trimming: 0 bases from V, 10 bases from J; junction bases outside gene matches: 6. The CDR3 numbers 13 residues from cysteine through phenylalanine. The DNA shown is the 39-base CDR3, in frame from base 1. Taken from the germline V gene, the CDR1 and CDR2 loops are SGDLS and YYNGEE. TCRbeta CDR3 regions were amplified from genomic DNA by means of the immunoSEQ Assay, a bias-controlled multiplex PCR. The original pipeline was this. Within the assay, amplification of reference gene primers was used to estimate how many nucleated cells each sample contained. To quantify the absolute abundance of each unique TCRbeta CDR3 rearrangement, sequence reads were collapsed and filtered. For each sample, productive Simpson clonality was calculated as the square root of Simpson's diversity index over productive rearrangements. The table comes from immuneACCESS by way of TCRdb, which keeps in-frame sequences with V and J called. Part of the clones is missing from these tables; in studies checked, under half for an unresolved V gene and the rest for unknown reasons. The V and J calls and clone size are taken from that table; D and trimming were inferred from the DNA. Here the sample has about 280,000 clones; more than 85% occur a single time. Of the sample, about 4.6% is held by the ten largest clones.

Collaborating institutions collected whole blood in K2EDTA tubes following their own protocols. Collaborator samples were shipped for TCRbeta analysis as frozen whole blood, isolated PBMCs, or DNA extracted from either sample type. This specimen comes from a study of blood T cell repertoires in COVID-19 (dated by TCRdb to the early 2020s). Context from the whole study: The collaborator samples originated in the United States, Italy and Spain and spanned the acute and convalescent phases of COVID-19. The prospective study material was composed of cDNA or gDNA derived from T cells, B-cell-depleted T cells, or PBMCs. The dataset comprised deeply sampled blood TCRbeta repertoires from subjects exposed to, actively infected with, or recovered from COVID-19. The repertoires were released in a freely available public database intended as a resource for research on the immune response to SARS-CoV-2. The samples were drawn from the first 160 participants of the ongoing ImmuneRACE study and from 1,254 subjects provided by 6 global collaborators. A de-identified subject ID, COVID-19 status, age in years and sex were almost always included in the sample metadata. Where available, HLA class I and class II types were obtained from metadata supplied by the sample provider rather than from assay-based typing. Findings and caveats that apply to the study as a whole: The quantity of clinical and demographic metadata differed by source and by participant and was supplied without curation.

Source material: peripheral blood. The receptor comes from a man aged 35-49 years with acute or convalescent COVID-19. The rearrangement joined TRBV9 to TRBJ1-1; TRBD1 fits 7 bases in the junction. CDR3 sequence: CASSVEQGSGAFF. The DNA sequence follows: TGTGCCAGCAGCGTAGAACAGGGGAGCGGAGCTTTCTTT. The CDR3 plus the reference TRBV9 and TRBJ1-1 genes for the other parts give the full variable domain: DSGVTQTPKHLITATGQRVTLRCSPRSGDLSVYWYQQSLDQGLQFLIQYYNGEERAKGNILERFSAQQFPDLHSELNLSSLELGDSALYFCASSVEQGSGAFFGQGTRLTVV.